The TCR beta chain described here comes from a study of blood T cell repertoires in COVID-19. Study overall: Material from acute and convalescent COVID-19 was sourced from the United States, Italy and Spain. Nucleic acid was either cDNA or gDNA, and it came from T cells, B-cell-depleted T cells, or PBMCs.

Germline CDR1 LNHDA, CDR2 SQIVND (reference sequence). The CDR3 totals 13 residues. The V and J ends lost 6 bases and 5 bases respectively, with 14 bases between them. Original analysis: Nucleated cell counts were estimated from reference gene primer amplification. Clones were read by immunoSEQ multiplex PCR, and TCRdb kept only the in-frame ones, dropping some. From that table come the V and J calls and clone size; the DNA was used to work out D and trimming. Among approximately 260,000 clones listed, 75% to 85% were seen once. The sample comprised peripheral blood. The chain employs TRBV19 and TRBJ2-7, with D possibly TRBD1 on 6 matching bases. This TCR was recovered from a woman aged 60-75 years with active or convalescent COVID-19. CDR3 sequence: CASRSPGDHEQYF. As DNA, the CDR3 is TGTGCCAGTAGAAGTCCAGGGGACCACGAGCAGTACTTC.